This T cell receptor (beta chain) was sequenced during a study of vaccination and CD4 T cells after COVID-19. This clonotype was recorded once. Its antigen is undetermined. The assay that was used to sequence DNA from cultured CD4+ T cells was the Oncomine TCR Beta short-read assay. Genomic DNA was drawn out of CD4+ T cells grown in culture. Using its own MiXCR run on the PCR reads, TCRdb lists one record per CDR3 protein. Of 9,000 to 15,000 distinct CDR3 sequences in the sample, about 82% were seen once. As to treatment: roughly nine-day PBMC culture with coronavirus spike peptide pools or control peptides (ViraFEST assay). Once cultured less than 13 days, CD4+ T cells underwent isolation by negative selection. The length of the CDR3 is 16 residues. Trimming cost V 5 bases and J 0 bases; bases outside gene matches: 8. Germline assignment: CDR1 SEHNR and CDR2 FQNEAQ (reference sequence).

The receptor's source is a human donor who had recovered from COVID-19. The chain uses TRBV7-9 and TRBJ2-7; 9 bases line up with TRBD2. Sequenced material: CD4+ T cells from blood, cultured in vitro. The CDR3 bases are TGTGCCAGCAGCATCGGACTAGCGAAGATCTCCTACGAGCAGTACTTC. Its protein is CASSIGLAKISYEQYF.